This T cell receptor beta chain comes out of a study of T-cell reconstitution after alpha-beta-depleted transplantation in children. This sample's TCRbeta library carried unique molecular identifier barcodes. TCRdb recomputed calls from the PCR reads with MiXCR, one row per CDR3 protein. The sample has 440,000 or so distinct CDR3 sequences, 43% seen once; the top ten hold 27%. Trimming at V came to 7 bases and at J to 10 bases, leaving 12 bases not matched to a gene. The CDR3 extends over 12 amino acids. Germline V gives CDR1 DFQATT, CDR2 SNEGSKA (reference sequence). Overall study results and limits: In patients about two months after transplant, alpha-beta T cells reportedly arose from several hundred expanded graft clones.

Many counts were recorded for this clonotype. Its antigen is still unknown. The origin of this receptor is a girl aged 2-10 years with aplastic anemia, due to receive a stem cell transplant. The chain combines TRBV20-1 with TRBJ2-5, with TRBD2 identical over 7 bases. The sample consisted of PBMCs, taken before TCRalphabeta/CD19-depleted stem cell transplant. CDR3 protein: CSVTPRAGFQYF. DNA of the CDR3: TGCAGTGTCACCCCCCGAGCGGGATTCCAGTACTTC.